These 31 T cell receptor beta chains originate from one sample sequenced in a study of T cells after posttransplantation cyclophosphamide. Libraries were prepared by immunoSEQ multiplex PCR; TCRdb keeps only in-frame clonotypes and omits some of them. Counted here are about 22,000 clones, under 85% occurring once; the ten biggest clones make up roughly 0.62%. Sequencing was performed on memory CD4+ T cells sorted from PBMCs. The receptor source for this set is a woman aged 60-70 years in good health, CMV-negative, and a related stem cell transplant donor.

V is TRBV11-2 and J is TRBJ2-6; TRBD2 agrees at 10 bases. Germline CDR1 and CDR2: SGHAT and FQNNGV. The CDR3 sequence is 18 residues long. The V segment lost 5 bases and the J segment 0 bases; nucleotides outside the gene matches: 7. Here the CDR3 reads CASSLISGGSSGANVLTF. DNA for the CDR3: TGTGCCAGCAGCCTGATTAGCGGGGGGAGCTCTGGGGCCAACGTCCTGACTTTC.

The chain links TRBV7-8 to TRBJ2-5, with 8 bases matching TRBD1. The CDR3 extends over 13 amino acids. In germline, CDR1 is SGHVS, CDR2 FQNEAQ. Losses at the gene ends were 5 bases for V and 4 bases for J; bases not matched to a gene: 3. The chain's CDR3 is CASSQDRGETQYF. CDR3 DNA: TGTGCCAGCAGCCAAGACAGGGGAGAGACCCAGTACTTC. Combining the CDR3 with reference TRBV7-8 and TRBJ2-5 gives the whole variable domain GAGVSQSPRYKVAKRGQDVALRCDPISGHVSLFWYQQALGQGPEFLTYFQNEAQLDKSGLPSDRFFAERPEGSVSTLKIQRTQQEDSAVYLCASSQDRGETQYFGPGTRLLVL.

This chain joins TRBV19 and TRBJ2-3; a possible D gene is TRBD2 (5 bases). Trimming cost V 6 bases and J 2 bases, with 15 bases left between them. The V gene's germline CDR1 is LNHDA and CDR2 SQIVND (reference sequence). The CDR3 runs to 15 residues. CDR3 sequence (DNA): TGTGCCAGTAGCCCTGGAGCGGCCTACACAGATACGCAGTATTTT. As protein: CASSPGAAYTDTQYF.

The DNA of the CDR3 is TGTGCCAGTAGTATAGGGAGGATTCGGGGAAAGGGAGGCAGCAATCAGCCCCAGCATTTT. It translates to CASSIGRIRGKGGSNQPQHF. The gene calls are TRBV19 and TRBJ1-5; no clear D gene. CDR1 LNHDA and CDR2 SQIVND come from the germline V gene (reference sequence). Trimming pared 1 base from V and 1 base from J, leaving 23 bases between. The CDR3 length is 20 residues.

This clone was picked up a small number of times. The chain uses TRBV19 and TRBJ2-1, with TRBD2 matching over 11 bases. J lost 7 bases, V lost 5 bases, and 7 bases had no gene match. Germline V gives CDR1 LNHDA, CDR2 SQIVND (reference sequence). The CDR3 consists of 15 residues. CDR3: CASSLASGRRNEQFF. Here the CDR3 DNA reads TGTGCCAGTAGTTTGGCTAGCGGGAGGCGTAATGAGCAGTTCTTC.

The chain uses TRBV28 and TRBJ1-5; 8 nucleotides agree with TRBD1. This CDR3 contains 15 residues. J lost 2 bases, V lost 4 bases, and 4 bases had no gene match. Germline V CDR1 and CDR2: MDHEN, SYDVKM. The DNA of the CDR3 is TGTGCCAGCAGTTCTGCAGGGGGCCGCAATCAGCCCCAGCATTTT. Protein product: CASSSAGGRNQPQHF.

The chain combines TRBV28 with TRBJ1-3; D gene unclear. The V end lost 8 bases, the J end lost 7 bases, and 9 bases lay between the germline ends. The germline gives CDR1 MDHEN, CDR2 SYDVKM. This CDR3 has 11 amino acids. CDR3 bases: TGTGCCAGCCGTGGGGAGAACACCATATATTTT. Translating gives CASRGENTIYF. Using reference TRBV28 and TRBJ1-3 for the parts outside the CDR3, the full variable domain is DVKVTQSSRYLVKRTGEKVFLECVQDMDHENMFWYRQDPGLGLRLIYFSYDVKMKEKGDIPEGYSVSREKKERFSLILESASTNQTSMYLCASRGENTIYFGEGSWLTVV.

This chain joins TRBV27 and TRBJ2-6; 7 positions match TRBD2. The V segment lost 6 bases and the J segment 0 bases; nucleotides outside the gene matches: 14. The length of the CDR3 is 19 residues. Germline CDR1 and CDR2: MNHEY and SMNVEV (reference sequence). The CDR3: CASRTFLGGRNSGANVLTF. DNA for the CDR3: TGTGCCAGCAGGACCTTTTTGGGAGGGCGTAACTCTGGGGCCAACGTCCTGACTTTC.

The chain joins TRBV10-3 to TRBJ2-3; 10 bases agree with TRBD1. Germline-derived CDR1 and CDR2 are ENHRY and SYGVKD. CDR3 length: 15 amino acids. V was pared by 4 bases and J by 3 bases, with 4 bases of the junction left unmatched. CDR3 region: CAISGDRGLTDTQYF. In nucleotides, the CDR3 is TGTGCCATCAGTGGGGACAGGGGTTTAACAGATACGCAGTATTTT.

This chain links TRBV27 with TRBJ2-7, with TRBD1 matching 10 bases. The CDR3 has 14 amino acids. With 6 bases clipped from V and 3 bases from J, the junction kept 5 bases outside the gene matches. Germline lookup yields CDR1 MNHEY and CDR2 SMNVEV (reference sequence). The DNA of the CDR3 is TGTGCCAGCAGAAGACAGGGGGCGGACTACGAGCAGTACTTC. It translates to CASRRQGADYEQYF.

By share of the sample, this clone is medium-sized. The chain is built from TRBV12-2 and TRBJ2-7; the table calls TRBD1, which could not be checked here. TRBV12-2 is shown as a pseudogene. This CDR3 is 14 amino acids long. CDR3 bases: TGTGCAAGTCGCTTAGCGGGCACCATCTACGAGCAGTACTTC. Its translation: CASRLAGTIYEQYF.

The chain is built from TRBV28 and TRBJ2-5, with 9 positions matching TRBD1. The assigned J gene may be wrong: the sequence end matches TRBJ2-7 better. CDR3 length: 14 amino acids. Looked up from germline, CDR1 is MDHEN and CDR2 is SYDVKM. The CDR3 spells CASRGTGKTYEQYF. CDR3 sequence (DNA): TGTGCCAGCCGCGGGACAGGGAAAACCTACGAGCAGTACTTC.

The chain links TRBV15 to TRBJ2-7, with 9 positions matching TRBD1. This CDR3 comprises 14 residues. J was trimmed by 6 bases and V by 3 bases; bases with no gene match: 6. Per germline, CDR1 LNHNV and CDR2 YYDKDF (reference sequence). The CDR3 nucleotides are TGTGCCACCAGCAGGGGACAGGGATCTCTCGAGCAGTACTTC. Protein: CATSRGQGSLEQYF. Full variable domain (outside the CDR3, taken from reference TRBV15 and TRBJ2-7): DAMVIQNPRYQVTQFGKPVTLSCSQTLNHNVMYWYQQKSSQAPKLLFHYYDKDFNNEADTPDNFQSRRPNTSFCFLDIRSPGLGDTAMYLCATSRGQGSLEQYFGPGTRLTVT.

The chain links TRBV29-1 to TRBJ1-2, with 9 bases identical to TRBD1. This CDR3 is 14 amino acids long. J lost 5 bases, V lost 1 base, and 5 bases had no gene match. Germline CDR1 and CDR2: SQVTM and ANQGSEA. Here the CDR3 DNA reads TGCAGCGTTGAAGGGGGACAGGGTTATTATGGCTACACCTTC. This codes for CSVEGGQGYYGYTF.

The chain joins TRBV7-2 to TRBJ2-5; 7 nucleotides align to TRBD2. V lost 0 bases to trimming and J lost 9 bases; unmatched junction nucleotides: 4. From germline, CDR1 is SGHTA and CDR2 FQGNSA. The CDR3 has 13 amino acids. Written as DNA, the CDR3 is TGTGCCAGCAGCTTAGCGAAGGGAGGGGCCCAGTACTTC. It translates to CASSLAKGGAQYF.

This rearrangement joins TRBV5-4 to TRBJ2-2, with 7 bases matching TRBD1. The CDR3 is 14 amino acids. Trimming removed 0 bases from V and 9 bases from J; junction bases left unmatched: 5. Germline V gene lookup returns CDR1 SGHNT and CDR2 YYREEE (reference sequence). CDR3 loop: CASSLGGQQRELFF. CDR3 coding DNA: TGTGCCAGCAGCTTGGGGGGACAGCAAAGGGAGCTGTTTTTT.

This chain joins TRBV6-1 and TRBJ2-5, with TRBD1 as a possible D gene (5 bases). Germline-derived CDR1 and CDR2 are MNHNS and SASEGT. Trimming removed 4 bases from V and 1 base from J, with 10 bases in between. The CDR3 totals 14 residues. Written as DNA, the CDR3 is TGTGCCAGCAGTGCGACAGTCAGCCAAGAGACCCAGTACTTC. Its translation: CASSATVSQETQYF.

V gene TRBV30 combines with J gene TRBJ1-5, with 10 bases aligning to TRBD1. J lost 15 bases, V lost 5 bases, and 13 bases had no gene match. Germline assignment: CDR1 GTSNPN and CDR2 SVGIG (reference sequence). The CDR3 has 13 residues. The CDR3 nucleotides are TGTGCCTGGTCTCCTTCGGGACAGGGGCCTTGGCATTTT. Translated, it gives CAWSPSGQGPWHF. The full variable domain, with the rest looked up from reference TRBV30 and TRBJ1-5, is SQTIHQWPATLVQPVGSPLSLECTVEGTSNPNLYWYRQAAGRGLQLLFYSVGIGQISSEVPQNLSASRPQDRQFILSSKKLLLSDSGFYLCAWSPSGQGPWHFGDGTRLSIL.

J is TRBJ2-3 and V is TRBV28, with D perhaps TRBD1 (6 bases). Germline CDR1 MDHEN, CDR2 SYDVKM. The CDR3 length is 16 residues. With 5 bases removed from V and 5 bases from J, the gap between germline ends came to 20 bases. CDR3 amino acids: CASSGQGLHTGDTQYF. The CDR3 DNA is TGTGCCAGCAGTGGGCAGGGGCTACACACAGGAGATACGCAGTATTTT.

V and J are TRBV7-2 and TRBJ2-7; TRBD1 might be the D (6 bases). Between the trimmed V and J ends, which lost 1 base and 5 bases, there was a span of 9 bases. Germline V CDR1 and CDR2: SGHTA, FQGNSA. CDR3 length equals 13 residues. The CDR3 reads CASSLGRGHEQYF. The CDR3 DNA reads as TGTGCCAGCAGCTTAGGCAGGGGCCACGAGCAGTACTTC.

The rearrangement links TRBV6-5 to TRBJ2-7, with D possibly TRBD2 on 5 matching bases. This CDR3 comprises 14 residues. Germline lookup yields CDR1 MNHEY and CDR2 SVGAGI. V gave up 5 bases and J gave up 2 bases, with 13 bases separating them. The CDR3 DNA sequence: TGTGCCAGCAGTCAGAGAGACGGGGCCTACGAGCAGTACTTC. This translates into CASSQRDGAYEQYF.

V and J are TRBV5-1 and TRBJ2-7, with TRBD2 matching 8 bases. Germline loops: CDR1 SGHRS, CDR2 YFSETQ. The V gene end was trimmed by 0 bases and the J gene end by 5 bases; junction bases not matched to a gene: 4. CDR3 length equals 14 residues. CDR3 sequence reads: CASSLVLAGNEQYF. The CDR3, as DNA: TGCGCCAGCAGCTTGGTTCTAGCGGGTAACGAGCAGTACTTC. Together with reference TRBV5-1 and TRBJ2-7, the CDR3 gives the full variable domain: KAGVTQTPRYLIKTRGQQVTLSCSPISGHRSVSWYQQTPGQGLQFLFEYFSETQRNKGNFPGRFSGRQFSNSRSEMNVSTLELGDSALYLCASSLVLAGNEQYFGPGTRLTVT.

The chain couples TRBV2 to TRBJ2-1; TRBD2 matches 8 bases. J lost 6 bases, V lost 8 bases, and 3 bases had no gene match. The CDR3 runs 12 residues. The germline V gene encodes CDR1 SNHLY and CDR2 FYNNEI. For the CDR3, the DNA is TGTGCCAGCCGGGGACTAGTCAATGAGCAGTTCTTC. It codes for CASRGLVNEQFF.

The chain has TRBV7-2 and TRBJ2-1; D may be TRBD2 (5 bases). This CDR3 is built from 15 residues. V was pared by 1 base and J by 0 bases, with 7 bases between. Per germline, CDR1 SGHTA and CDR2 FQGNSA. This CDR3 is CASSLDGISYNEQFF. CDR3 bases: TGTGCCAGCAGCTTAGACGGGATCTCCTACAATGAGCAGTTCTTC.

J is TRBJ1-4 and V is TRBV10-3; D may be TRBD1 (5 bases). The germline CDR1 and CDR2 sequences are ENHRY and SYGVKD. The CDR3 has 12 amino acids. With 0 bases removed from V and 13 bases from J, the gap between germline ends came to 9 bases. The CDR3 sequence is CAISESGVALFF. The DNA of the CDR3 is TGTGCCATCAGTGAGTCAGGGGTTGCACTGTTTTTT.

The chain employs TRBV7-8 and TRBJ2-2; D call uncertain. V was trimmed by 7 bases and J by 3 bases, leaving 6 bases between them. From germline, CDR1 is SGHVS and CDR2 FQNEAQ. This CDR3 region has 12 residues. The CDR3 DNA follows: TGTGCCAGCACCCGAGACACCGGGGAGCTGTTTTTT. Translating gives CASTRDTGELFF.

The V and J genes are TRBV7-8 and TRBJ2-7; 12 bases are shared with TRBD2. The CDR3 is 18 residues long. The germline V gene has CDR1 SGHVS and CDR2 FQNEAQ. J was trimmed by 2 bases and V by 5 bases; bases with no gene match: 13. CDR3 residues: CASSDAGTSGPGTYEQYF. The CDR3 DNA follows: TGTGCCAGCAGCGATGCCGGGACTAGCGGGCCCGGGACCTACGAGCAGTACTTC.

This rearrangement joins TRBV5-1 to TRBJ1-2; 7 nucleotides match TRBD1. The germline CDR1 and CDR2 sequences are SGHRS and YFSETQ. CDR3 length equals 15 residues. Trimming removed 4 bases from V and 6 bases from J; junction bases left unmatched: 12. The chain's CDR3 is CASSPRSDRADGYTF. The CDR3 DNA follows: TGCGCCAGCAGCCCACGGAGCGACAGGGCAGATGGCTACACCTTC.

The chain joins TRBV28 to TRBJ2-3; D not certain. CDR3 length: 13 amino acids. V lost 5 bases and J 4 bases, leaving 10 bases between the germline ends. CDR1 MDHEN and CDR2 SYDVKM come from the germline V gene. This CDR3 is CASSSHTSDTQYF. The CDR3 coding sequence is TGTGCCAGCAGTAGTCACACCTCAGATACGCAGTATTTT. The entire variable domain, with the rest obtained from reference TRBV28 and TRBJ2-3, is as follows: DVKVTQSSRYLVKRTGEKVFLECVQDMDHENMFWYRQDPGLGLRLIYFSYDVKMKEKGDIPEGYSVSREKKERFSLILESASTNQTSMYLCASSSHTSDTQYFGPGTRLTVL.

This clone was seen a single time. The rearrangement links TRBV10-3 to TRBJ1-1; no definite D call. The V and J ends lost 3 bases and 1 base respectively, with 9 bases between them. The CDR3 is made up of 14 amino acids. The germline V gene has CDR1 ENHRY and CDR2 SYGVKD. The CDR3 reads CAISDQLANTEAFF. DNA for the CDR3: TGTGCCATCAGTGATCAGTTGGCGAACACTGAAGCTTTCTTT.

The chain couples TRBV7-6 to TRBJ2-5, with D perhaps TRBD1 (5 bases). CDR1 and CDR2 from the germline V gene are SGHVS and FNYEAQ. This CDR3 spans 15 amino acids. Trimming shortened V by 3 bases and J by 3 bases, and 14 bases separated the two germline ends. Written as DNA, the CDR3 is TGTGCCAGCAGCTTTACAGTCAGCAGGGAAGAGACCCAGTACTTC. It codes for CASSFTVSREETQYF.